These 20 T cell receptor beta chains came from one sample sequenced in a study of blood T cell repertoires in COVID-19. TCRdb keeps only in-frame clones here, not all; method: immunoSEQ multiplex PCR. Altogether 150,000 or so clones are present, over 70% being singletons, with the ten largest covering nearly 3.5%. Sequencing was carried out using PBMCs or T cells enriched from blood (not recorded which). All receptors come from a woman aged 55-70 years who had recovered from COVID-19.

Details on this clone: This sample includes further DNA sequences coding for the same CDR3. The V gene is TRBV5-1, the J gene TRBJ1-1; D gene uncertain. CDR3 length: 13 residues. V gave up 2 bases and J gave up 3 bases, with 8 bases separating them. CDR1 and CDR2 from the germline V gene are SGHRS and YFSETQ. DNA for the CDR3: TGCGCCAGCAGCTTTGGCGGGGACACTGAAGCTTTCTTT. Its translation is CASSFGGDTEAFF.

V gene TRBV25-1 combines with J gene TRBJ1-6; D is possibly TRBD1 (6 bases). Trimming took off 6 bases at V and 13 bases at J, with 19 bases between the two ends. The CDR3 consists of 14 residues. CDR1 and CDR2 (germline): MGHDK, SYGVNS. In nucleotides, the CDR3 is TGTGCCAGCAGCCCGGAGGGGGGGCGGAGGCCCCTCCACTTT. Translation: CASSPEGGRRPLHF.

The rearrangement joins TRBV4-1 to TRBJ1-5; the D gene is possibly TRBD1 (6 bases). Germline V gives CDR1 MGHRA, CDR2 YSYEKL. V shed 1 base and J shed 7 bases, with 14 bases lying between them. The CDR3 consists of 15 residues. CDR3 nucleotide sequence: TGCGCCAGCAGCCAAGGCGCCAGGGGCACCCAGCCCCAGCATTTT. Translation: CASSQGARGTQPQHF.

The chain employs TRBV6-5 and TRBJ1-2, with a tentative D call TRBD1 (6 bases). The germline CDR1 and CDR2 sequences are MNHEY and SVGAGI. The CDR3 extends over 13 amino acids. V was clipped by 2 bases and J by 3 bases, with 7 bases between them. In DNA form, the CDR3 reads TGTGCCAGCAGTTACCACAGGGACTATGGCTACACCTTC. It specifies CASSYHRDYGYTF.

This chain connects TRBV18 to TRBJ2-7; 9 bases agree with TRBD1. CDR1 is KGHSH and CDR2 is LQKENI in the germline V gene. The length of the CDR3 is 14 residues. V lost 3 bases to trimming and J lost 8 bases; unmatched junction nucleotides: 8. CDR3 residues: CASSPSGTGTQQYF. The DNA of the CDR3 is TGTGCCAGCTCACCGTCCGGGACAGGGACGCAGCAGTACTTC.

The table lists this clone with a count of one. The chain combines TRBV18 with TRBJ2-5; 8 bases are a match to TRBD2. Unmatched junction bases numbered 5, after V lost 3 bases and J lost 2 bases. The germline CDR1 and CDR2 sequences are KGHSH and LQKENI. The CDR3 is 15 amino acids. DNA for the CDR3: TGTGCCAGCTCACCCCCCGGGGGGGTACAAGAGACCCAGTACTTC. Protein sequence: CASSPPGGVQETQYF.

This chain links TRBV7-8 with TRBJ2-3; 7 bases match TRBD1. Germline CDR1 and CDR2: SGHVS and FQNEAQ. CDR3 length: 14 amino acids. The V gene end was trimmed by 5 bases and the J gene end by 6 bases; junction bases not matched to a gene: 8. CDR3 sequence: CASSMGTQGDTQYF. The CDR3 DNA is TGTGCCAGCAGCATGGGAACACAGGGGGATACGCAGTATTTT.

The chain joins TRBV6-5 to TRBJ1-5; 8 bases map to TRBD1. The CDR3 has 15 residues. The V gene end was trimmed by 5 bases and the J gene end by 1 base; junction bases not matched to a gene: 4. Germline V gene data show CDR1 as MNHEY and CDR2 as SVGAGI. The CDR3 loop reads CASSPGGRSNQPQHF. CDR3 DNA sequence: TGTGCCAGCAGTCCAGGGGGCAGGAGCAATCAGCCCCAGCATTTT.

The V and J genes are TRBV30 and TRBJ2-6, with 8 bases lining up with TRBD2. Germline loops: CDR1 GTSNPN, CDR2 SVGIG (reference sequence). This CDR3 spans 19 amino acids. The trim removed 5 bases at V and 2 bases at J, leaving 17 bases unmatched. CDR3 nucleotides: TGTGCCTGGGAACACTTCACGGGACTAGAAAATGCTGGGGCCAACGTCCTGACTTTC. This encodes CAWEHFTGLENAGANVLTF.

Here the CDR3 DNA reads TGTGCCCAGCAGTTTAGGGGGAGTGCCAAAAACATTCAGTACTTC. This codes for CAQQFRGSAKNIQYF. The chain has TRBV24-1 and TRBJ2-4; a possible D gene is TRBD1 (6 bases). This CDR3 is built from 15 residues. With 12 bases removed from V and 1 base from J, the gap between germline ends came to 18 bases. Germline values: CDR1 KGHDR, CDR2 SFDVKD.

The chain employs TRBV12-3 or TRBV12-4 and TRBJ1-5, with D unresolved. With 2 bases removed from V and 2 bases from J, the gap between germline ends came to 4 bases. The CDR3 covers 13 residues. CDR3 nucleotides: TGTGCCAGCAGTTTACAGGGCAATCAGCCCCAGCATTTT. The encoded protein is CASSLQGNQPQHF.

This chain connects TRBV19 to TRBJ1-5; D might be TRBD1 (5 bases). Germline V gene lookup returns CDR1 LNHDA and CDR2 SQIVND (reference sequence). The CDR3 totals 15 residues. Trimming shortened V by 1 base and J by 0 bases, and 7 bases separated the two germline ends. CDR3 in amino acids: CASSIARGSNQPQHF. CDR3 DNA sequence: TGTGCCAGTAGTATAGCAAGGGGTAGCAATCAGCCCCAGCATTTT.

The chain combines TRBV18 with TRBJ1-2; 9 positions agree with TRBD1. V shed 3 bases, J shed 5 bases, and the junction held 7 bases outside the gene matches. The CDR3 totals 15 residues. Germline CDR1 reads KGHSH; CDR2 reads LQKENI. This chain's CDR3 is CASSPQTGGLYGYTF. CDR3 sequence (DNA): TGTGCCAGCTCACCTCAAACAGGGGGCCTATATGGCTACACCTTC.

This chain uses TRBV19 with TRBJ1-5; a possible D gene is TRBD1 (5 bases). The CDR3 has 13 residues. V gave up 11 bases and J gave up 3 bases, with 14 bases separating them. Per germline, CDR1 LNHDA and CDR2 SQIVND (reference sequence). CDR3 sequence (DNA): TGTGCCTGCCGGGCGGACATCAATCAGCCCCAGCATTTT. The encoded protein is CACRADINQPQHF.

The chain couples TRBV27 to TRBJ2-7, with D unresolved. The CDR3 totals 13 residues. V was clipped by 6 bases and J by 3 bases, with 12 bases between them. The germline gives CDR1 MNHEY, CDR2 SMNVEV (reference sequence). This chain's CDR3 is CASSPGVHYEQYF. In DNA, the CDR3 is TGTGCCAGCAGCCCGGGTGTCCACTACGAGCAGTACTTC.

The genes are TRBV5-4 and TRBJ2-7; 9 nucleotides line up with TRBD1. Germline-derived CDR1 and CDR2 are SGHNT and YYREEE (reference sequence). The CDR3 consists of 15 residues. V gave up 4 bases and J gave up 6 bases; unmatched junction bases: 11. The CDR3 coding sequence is TGTGCCAGCAGCCTACCGGGACAGGGATTTTCCGAGCAGTACTTC. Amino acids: CASSLPGQGFSEQYF.

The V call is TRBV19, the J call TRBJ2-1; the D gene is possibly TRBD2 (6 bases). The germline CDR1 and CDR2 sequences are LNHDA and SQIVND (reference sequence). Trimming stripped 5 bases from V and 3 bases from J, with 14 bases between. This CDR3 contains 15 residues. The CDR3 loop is CASSSGETSYNEQFF. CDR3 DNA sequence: TGTGCCAGTAGTTCCGGGGAGACTAGCTACAATGAGCAGTTCTTC.

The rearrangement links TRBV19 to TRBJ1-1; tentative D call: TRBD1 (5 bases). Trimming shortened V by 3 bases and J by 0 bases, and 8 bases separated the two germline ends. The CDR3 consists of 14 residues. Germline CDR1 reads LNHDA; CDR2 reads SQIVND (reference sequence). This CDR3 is CASSMGRVNTEAFF. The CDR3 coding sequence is TGTGCCAGTAGTATGGGCAGGGTGAACACTGAAGCTTTCTTT.

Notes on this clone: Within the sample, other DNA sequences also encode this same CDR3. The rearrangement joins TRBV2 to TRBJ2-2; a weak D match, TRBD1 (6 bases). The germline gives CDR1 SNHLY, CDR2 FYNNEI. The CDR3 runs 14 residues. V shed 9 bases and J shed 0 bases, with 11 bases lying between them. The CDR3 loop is CASRGSANTGELFF. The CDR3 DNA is TGTGCCAGTAGGGGGAGCGCGAACACCGGGGAGCTGTTTTTT.

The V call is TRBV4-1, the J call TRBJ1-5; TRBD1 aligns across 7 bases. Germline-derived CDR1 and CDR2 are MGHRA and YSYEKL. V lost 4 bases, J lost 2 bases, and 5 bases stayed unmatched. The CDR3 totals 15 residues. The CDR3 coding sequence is TGCGCCAGCAGCCTACTAGGGACAGGCAATCAGCCCCAGCATTTT. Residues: CASSLLGTGNQPQHF.